This T cell receptor beta chain appears in the sequencing data of a study of T cells after posttransplantation cyclophosphamide. Busulfan-fludarabine conditioning, marrow transplant, and cyclophosphamide on days +3 and +4 were administered. Findings of the study overall: Skin or GI-infiltrating T cells shared few TRB sequences with blood. Recipient CMV seropositivity and CMV reactivation strongly tracked TRB clonality.

A remark on this clone: Its antigen is unidentified.

Germline V CDR1 and CDR2: SQVTM, ANQGSEA. The CDR3 spans 14 residues. The V and J ends lost 0 bases and 5 bases respectively, with 13 bases between them. Sequencing was performed with immunoSEQ multiplex PCR; in TCRdb, only in-frame clones are kept and a portion is missing. Here the sample spans approximately 17,000 clones, roughly 80% being singletons. This material consisted of CD8+ T cells sorted from PBMCs, taken 1,700 to 2,000 days after a stem cell transplant with posttransplant cyclophosphamide. The rearrangement links TRBV29-1 to TRBJ2-5; possibly TRBD1 for D (5 bases). This TCR was sampled from a female patient between 40 and 50 years old who received an allogeneic stem cell transplant from a related donor, was CMV-positive, and had no GVHD. Some T cells may be the graft donor's. Here the CDR3 DNA reads TGCAGCGTTGAAGAGGCCGGGCCAGGGGAGACCCAGTACTTC. Amino acid sequence: CSVEEAGPGETQYF.